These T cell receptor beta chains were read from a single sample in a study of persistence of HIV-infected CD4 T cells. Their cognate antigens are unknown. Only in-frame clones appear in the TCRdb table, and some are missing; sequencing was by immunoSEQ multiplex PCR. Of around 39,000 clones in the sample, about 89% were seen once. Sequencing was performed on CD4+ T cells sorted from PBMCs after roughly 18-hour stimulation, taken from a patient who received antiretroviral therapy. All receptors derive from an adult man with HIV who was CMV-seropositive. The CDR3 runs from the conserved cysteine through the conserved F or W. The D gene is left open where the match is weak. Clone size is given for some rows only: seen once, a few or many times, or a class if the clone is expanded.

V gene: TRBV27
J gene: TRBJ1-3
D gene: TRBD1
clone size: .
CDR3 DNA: TGTGCCAGCAGTTCGGGGACAGCTGGAAACACCATATATTTT
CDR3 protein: CASSSGTAGNTIYF

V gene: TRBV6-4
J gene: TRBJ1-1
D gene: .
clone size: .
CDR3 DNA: TGTGCCAACAACACTGAAGCTTTCTTT
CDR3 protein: CANNTEAFF

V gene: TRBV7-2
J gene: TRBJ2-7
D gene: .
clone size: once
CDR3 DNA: TGTGCCAGCAGCTTAGGGGGGGTCCCCTACGAGCAGTACTTC
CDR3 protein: CASSLGGVPYEQYF

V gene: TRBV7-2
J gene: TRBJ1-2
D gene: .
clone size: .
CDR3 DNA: TGTGCCAGCAGCTTAGGGTTGGGGGGATCCGCTAACTATGGCTACACCTTC
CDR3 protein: CASSLGLGGSANYGYTF

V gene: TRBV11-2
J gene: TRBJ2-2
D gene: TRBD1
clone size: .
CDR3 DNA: TGTGCCAGCAGCTTAAGACAGGGGAACACCGGGGAGCTGTTTTTT
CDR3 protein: CASSLRQGNTGELFF

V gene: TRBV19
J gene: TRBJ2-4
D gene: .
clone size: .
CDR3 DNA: TGTGCCAGTAGTATCCAGGACATTCGAAACATTCAGTACTTC
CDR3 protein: CASSIQDIRNIQYF

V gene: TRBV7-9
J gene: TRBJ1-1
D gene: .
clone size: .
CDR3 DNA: TGTGCCAGCAGTTACGGGCCAAACACTGAAGCTTTCTTT
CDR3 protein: CASSYGPNTEAFF

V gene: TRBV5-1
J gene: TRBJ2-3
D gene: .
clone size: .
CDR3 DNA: TGCGCCAGCAGCTTGGCGGACGGGGTTGGCACAGATACGCAGTATTTT
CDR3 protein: CASSLADGVGTDTQYF

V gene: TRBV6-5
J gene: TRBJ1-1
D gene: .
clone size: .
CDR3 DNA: TGTGCCAGCGGGGAGAACACTGAAGCTTTCTTT
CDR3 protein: CASGENTEAFF

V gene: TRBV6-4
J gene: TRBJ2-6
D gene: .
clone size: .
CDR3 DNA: TGTGCCAGCAGTGAGGGAAGGACAGCCTCTGGGGCCAACGTCCTGACTTTC
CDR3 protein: CASSEGRTASGANVLTF

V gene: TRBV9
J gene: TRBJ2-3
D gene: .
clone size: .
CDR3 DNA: TGTGCCAGCAGCGCGCTAAAAACTCCGGGTGGGGATACGCAGTATTTT
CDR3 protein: CASSALKTPGGDTQYF

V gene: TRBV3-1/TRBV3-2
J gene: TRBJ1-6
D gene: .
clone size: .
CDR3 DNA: TGTGCCAGCAGCCAGCTGGATATTGACTCACCCCTCCACTTT
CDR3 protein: CASSQLDIDSPLHF

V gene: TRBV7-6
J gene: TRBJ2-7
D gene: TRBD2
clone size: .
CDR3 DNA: TGTGCCAGCAGCCATGAAGCGGGGACCTCCTACGAGCAGTACTTC
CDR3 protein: CASSHEAGTSYEQYF

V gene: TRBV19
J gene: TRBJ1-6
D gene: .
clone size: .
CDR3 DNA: TGTGCCAGTAGAGAGGGGCTTTATAATTCACCCCTCCACTTT
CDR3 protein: CASREGLYNSPLHF

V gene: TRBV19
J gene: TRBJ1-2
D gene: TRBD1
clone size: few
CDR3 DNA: TGTGCCAGTAGTGAGCAGGGGGCAGGCGGCTACACCTTC
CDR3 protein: CASSEQGAGGYTF

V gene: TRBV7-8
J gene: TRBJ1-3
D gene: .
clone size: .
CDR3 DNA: TGTGCCAGCAGCCCCCTGGCGGGTTTCTCTGGAAACACCATATATTTT
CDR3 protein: CASSPLAGFSGNTIYF

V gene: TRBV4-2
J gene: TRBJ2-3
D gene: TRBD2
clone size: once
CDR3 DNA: TGTGCCAGCAGCCGCGACGGGGGGGCCGAAGGTACAGATACGCAGTATTTT
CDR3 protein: CASSRDGGAEGTDTQYF

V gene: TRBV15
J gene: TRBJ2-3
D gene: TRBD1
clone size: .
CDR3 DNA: TGTGCCACCAGCGCCGGGGACAGACGCACAGATACGCAGTATTTT
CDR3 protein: CATSAGDRRTDTQYF

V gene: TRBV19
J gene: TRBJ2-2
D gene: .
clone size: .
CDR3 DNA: TGTGCCAGTACGAATCTCCCGAACACCGGGGAGCTGTTTTTT
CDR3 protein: CASTNLPNTGELFF

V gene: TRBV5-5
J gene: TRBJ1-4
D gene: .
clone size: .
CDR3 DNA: TGTGCCAGCAGTCGAGCCCTTGGACGGCCTAATGAAAAACTGTTTTTT
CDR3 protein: CASSRALGRPNEKLFF

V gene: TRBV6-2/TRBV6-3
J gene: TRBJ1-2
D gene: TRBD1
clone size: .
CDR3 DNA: TGTGCCAGCAGCCTACAGGGGAACTATGGCTACACCTTC
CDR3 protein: CASSLQGNYGYTF

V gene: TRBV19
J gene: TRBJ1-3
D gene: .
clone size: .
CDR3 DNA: TGTGCCAGTATCGCCTTTCGGCGCGCTGGAAACACCATATATTTT
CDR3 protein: CASIAFRRAGNTIYF

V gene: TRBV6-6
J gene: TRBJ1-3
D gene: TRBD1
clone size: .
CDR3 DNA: TGTGCCAGCAGTTACGACAGGGGTGGAAACACCATATATTTT
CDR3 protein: CASSYDRGGNTIYF

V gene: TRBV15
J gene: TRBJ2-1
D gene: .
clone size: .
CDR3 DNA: TGTGCCACCAGCAGAGGGGACCCACCCGTCTTC
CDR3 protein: CATSRGDPPVF

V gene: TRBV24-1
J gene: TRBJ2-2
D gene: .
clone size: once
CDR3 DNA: TGTGCCACCAGTAACTTCGACAGGAAGGCCGGGGAGCTGTTTTTT
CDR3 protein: CATSNFDRKAGELFF

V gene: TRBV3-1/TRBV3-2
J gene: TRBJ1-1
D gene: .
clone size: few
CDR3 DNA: TGTGCCAGCAGCCCTCTGGGGGCGAACACTGAAGCTTTCTTT
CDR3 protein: CASSPLGANTEAFF

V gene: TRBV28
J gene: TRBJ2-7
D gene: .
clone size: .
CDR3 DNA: TGTGCCAGCAGCAGGGACCCAGGCTACGAGCAGTACTTC
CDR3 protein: CASSRDPGYEQYF

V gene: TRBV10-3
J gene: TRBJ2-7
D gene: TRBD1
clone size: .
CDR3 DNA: TGTGCCATCAGTGATACCGGGACAGCTTTTTACGAGCAGTACTTC
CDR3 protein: CAISDTGTAFYEQYF

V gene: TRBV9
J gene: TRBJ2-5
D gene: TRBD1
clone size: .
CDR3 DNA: TGTGCCAGCAGCGCCGGACAGGGTAGAGGGGAGACCCAGTACTTC
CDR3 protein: CASSAGQGRGETQYF

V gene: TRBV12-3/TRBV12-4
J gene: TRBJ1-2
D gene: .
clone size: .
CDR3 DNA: TGTGCCAGCAGTTTATCGACGGCAGGAGGCTACACCTTC
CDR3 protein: CASSLSTAGGYTF

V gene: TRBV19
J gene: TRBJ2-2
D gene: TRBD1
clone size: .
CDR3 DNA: TGTGCCAGTAGTACCAACAGGGGGCGAGTGGCGAACACCGGGGAGCTGTTTTTT
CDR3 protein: CASSTNRGRVANTGELFF

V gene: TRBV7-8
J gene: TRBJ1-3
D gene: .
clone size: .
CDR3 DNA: TGTGCCAGCAGCTTATTGACCCAGGGGATTACTGGAAACACCATATATTTT
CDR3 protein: CASSLLTQGITGNTIYF

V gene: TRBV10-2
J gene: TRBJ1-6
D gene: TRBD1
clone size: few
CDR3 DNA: TGCGCCAGCAGTCGACAGGGGGCAGGATCACCCCTCCACTTT
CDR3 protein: CASSRQGAGSPLHF

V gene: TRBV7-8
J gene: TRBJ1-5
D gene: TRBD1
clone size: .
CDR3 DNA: TGTGCCAGCAGCTTAGTGCCCAGGGGGCCAAATCAGCCCCAGCATTTT
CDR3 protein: CASSLVPRGPNQPQHF

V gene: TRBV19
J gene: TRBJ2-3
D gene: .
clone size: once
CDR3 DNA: TGTGCCAGTAGTAGGGAAAGCGAGGGTACGCAGTATTTT
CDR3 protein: CASSRESEGTQYF

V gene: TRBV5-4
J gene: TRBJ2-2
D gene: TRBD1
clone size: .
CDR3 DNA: TGTGCCAGCAGCTTGGGGACAGGTGGTACCGGGGAGCTGTTTTTT
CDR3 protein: CASSLGTGGTGELFF

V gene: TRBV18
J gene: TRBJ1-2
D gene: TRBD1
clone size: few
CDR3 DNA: TGTGCCAGCTCACCGCAGGGGGCCGCGGAGGGCTACACCTTC
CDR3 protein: CASSPQGAAEGYTF

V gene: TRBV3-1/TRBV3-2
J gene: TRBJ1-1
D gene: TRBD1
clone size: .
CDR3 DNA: TGTGCCAGCAGCCAATACCGGGACAGCGAAGCTTTCTTT
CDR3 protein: CASSQYRDSEAFF

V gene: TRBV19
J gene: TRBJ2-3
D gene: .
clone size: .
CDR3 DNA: TGTGCCAGTAGTATCCCGGGACAAATCACAGATACGCAGTATTTT
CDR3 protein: CASSIPGQITDTQYF

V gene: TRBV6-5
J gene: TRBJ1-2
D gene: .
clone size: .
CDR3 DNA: TGTGCCAGCAGTTACACACAGGGACGCTATGGCTACACCTTC
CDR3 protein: CASSYTQGRYGYTF

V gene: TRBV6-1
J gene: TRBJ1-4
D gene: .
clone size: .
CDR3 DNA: TGTGCCAGTCGGGGAGGTGAAAAACTGTTTTTT
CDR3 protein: CASRGGEKLFF

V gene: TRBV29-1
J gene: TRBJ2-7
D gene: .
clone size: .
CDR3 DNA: TGCAGCGTTGTTAGGGGGACTAACGAGCAGTACTTC
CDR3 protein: CSVVRGTNEQYF